Listed here are 10 T cell receptor beta chains from one sample, sequenced in a study of blood T cell repertoires in COVID-19. Some clones are missing from TCRdb's copy, which holds only in-frame ones; the method was immunoSEQ multiplex PCR. The sample lists some 180,000 clones, 70% to 90% seen once, with roughly 2.7% in the top ten. Material for sequencing was peripheral blood. All receptors derive from an elderly woman with COVID-19, enrolled during active disease.

V and J are TRBV5-1 and TRBJ2-1, with TRBD2 matching 9 bases. Germline V CDR1 and CDR2: SGHRS, YFSETQ. V was clipped by 3 bases and J by 4 bases; unmatched bases: 5. This CDR3 contains 15 residues. The CDR3 nucleotides read TGCGCCAGCAGCTCAGGACTAGCGCTGTACAATGAGCAGTTCTTC. Translation gives CASSSGLALYNEQFF.

Here the CDR3 reads CASSGASSYEQYF. CDR3 DNA sequence: TGTGCCAGCAGTGGGGCCAGCTCCTACGAGCAGTACTTC. This sequence joins TRBV12-3 or TRBV12-4 and TRBJ2-7; D is perhaps TRBD1 (5 bases). The CDR3 sequence is 13 residues long. Between the trimmed V and J ends, which lost 5 bases and 0 bases, there was a span of 8 bases.

The table lists this clone with a count of one. The CDR3 nucleotides are TGTGCCAGTAGTACGGGACAGGGAGCCGAGCAGTACTTC. Encoded protein: CASSTGQGAEQYF. The V call is TRBV19, the J call TRBJ2-7; 9 bases line up with TRBD1. Germline CDR1 is LNHDA and CDR2 is SQIVND (reference sequence). CDR3 size: 13 residues. The V segment lost 4 bases and the J segment 6 bases; nucleotides outside the gene matches: 4. The complete variable domain, with remaining parts taken from reference TRBV19 and TRBJ2-7, reads DGGITQSPKYLFRKEGQNVTLSCEQNLNHDAMYWYRQDPGQGLRLIYYSQIVNDFQKGDIAEGYSVSREKKESFPLTVTSAQKNPTAFYLCASSTGQGAEQYFGPGTRLTVT.

As to this clone: Other DNA sequences in the same sample also yield this CDR3. The genes are TRBV7-9 and TRBJ2-7, with 8 bases lining up with TRBD1. Germline V gives CDR1 SEHNR, CDR2 FQNEAQ (reference sequence). Trimming at V came to 3 bases and at J to 5 bases, leaving 9 bases not matched to a gene. The CDR3 is made up of 15 amino acids. The CDR3 reads CASSLGTGGVDEQYF. The CDR3 bases are TGTGCCAGCAGCTTGGGGACAGGTGGCGTTGACGAGCAGTACTTC.

This chain uses TRBV18 with TRBJ2-1; 7 nucleotides line up with TRBD2. This CDR3 has 16 residues. Germline V gene lookup returns CDR1 KGHSH and CDR2 LQKENI. Unmatched junction bases numbered 4, after V lost 2 bases and J lost 0 bases. CDR3 sequence: CASSPSGGSSYNEQFF. In DNA form, the CDR3 reads TGTGCCAGCTCACCATCGGGCGGGAGCTCCTACAATGAGCAGTTCTTC. The full variable domain, completed using reference TRBV18 and TRBJ2-1, is NAGVMQNPRHLVRRRGQEARLRCSPMKGHSHVYWYRQLPEEGLKFMVYLQKENIIDESGMPKERFSAEFPKEGPSILRIQQVVRGDSAAYFCASSPSGGSSYNEQFFGPGTRLTVL.

This clone was seen only a few times. J is TRBJ2-7 and V is TRBV6-6; TRBD1 aligns across 10 bases. The CDR3 consists of 15 residues. After removal of 2 bases from V and 7 bases from J, the junction contained 8 bases not matched to a gene. The germline V gene encodes CDR1 MNHNY and CDR2 SVGAGI (reference sequence). CDR3 sequence: CASSYHRTGGTEQYF. The CDR3 DNA sequence: TGTGCCAGCAGTTACCATAGGACAGGGGGTACTGAGCAGTACTTC.

The chain carries TRBV21-1 and TRBJ2-7; whether TRBD1, the table's D call, matches the DNA was not checked. TRBV21-1 is a known pseudogene. The CDR3 contains 17 residues. The CDR3 bases are TGTGCCAGCAGCAACCAACCTCCCGACAGGGCTACCTACGAGCAGTACTTC. Protein: CASSNQPPDRATYEQYF.

This sequence joins TRBV5-1 and TRBJ1-2; TRBD1 is a possible D gene (5 bases). Germline V gene data show CDR1 as SGHRS and CDR2 as YFSETQ. V gave up 3 bases and J gave up 6 bases, with 12 bases separating them. This CDR3 is built from 13 residues. In DNA, the CDR3 is TGCGCCAGCAGCTCCCACGGGGGTAATGGCTACACCTTC. It codes for CASSSHGGNGYTF.

The rearrangement links TRBV18 to TRBJ1-6; D may be TRBD1 (6 bases). Between the trimmed V and J ends, which lost 0 bases and 8 bases, there was a span of 11 bases. Germline assignment: CDR1 KGHSH and CDR2 LQKENI. The CDR3 spans 15 residues. The CDR3 region is CASSPPGGQDSPLHF. The CDR3 DNA follows: TGTGCCAGCTCACCACCGGGGGGGCAGGATTCACCCCTCCACTTT.

The chain uses TRBV18 and TRBJ2-3, with D unresolved. The V gene lost 3 bases and the J gene lost 0 bases, with 10 bases spanning the gap. Germline V gene data show CDR1 as KGHSH and CDR2 as LQKENI. The CDR3 contains 15 residues. Here the CDR3 DNA reads TGTGCCAGCTCACCGCGCCCGGTGAGCACAGATACGCAGTATTTT. The encoded protein is CASSPRPVSTDTQYF.